This entry lists 2 T cell receptor beta chains sequenced from one sample in a study of blood T cell repertoires in COVID-19. Only in-frame clones appear in the TCRdb table, and some are missing; sequencing was by immunoSEQ multiplex PCR. The sample records approximately 200,000 clones, about 90% being singletons. Sequenced input: peripheral blood. The receptors stem from a man aged 40-49 years with active or convalescent COVID-19.

Only one count was recorded for this clone. The V call is TRBV14, the J call TRBJ1-5; D may be TRBD1 (6 bases). Germline CDR1 is SGHDN and CDR2 is FVKESK. Trimming took 6 bases from V and 9 from J, leaving 15 bases between them. The CDR3 consists of 13 residues. The CDR3 sequence is CASSIRGYGPQHF. CDR3 in DNA: TGTGCCAGCAGTATCAGGGGATATGGGCCCCAGCATTTT.

This clone was observed a single time. The chain couples TRBV6-5 to TRBJ1-1; D perhaps matches TRBD1 (5 bases). Trimming removed 1 base at V and 5 bases at J, with 14 bases between. The CDR3 totals 15 residues. CDR1 MNHEY and CDR2 SVGAGI come from the germline V gene. DNA of the CDR3: TGTGCCAGCAGTTACTATCGTACAGGTGGGACTGAAGCTTTCTTT. Its translation: CASSYYRTGGTEAFF.